A selection of T cell receptor beta chains follows, all from one sample in a study of blood T cell repertoires in COVID-19. Using immunoSEQ multiplex PCR, the repertoire was profiled, and TCRdb retains in-frame clones only, with some absent. The data hold over 90,000 clones, with more than 75% observed a single time. Sequences were obtained from peripheral blood. Receptors were obtained from a man between 45 and 60 years old with active or convalescent COVID-19. Each CDR3 is given with its conserved first and last residue. A D gene is named only where the DNA matches it firmly. Size is stated for part of the rows, as once, few or many counts, or as a class when the clone is expanded.

size	D	V	J	DNA	CDR3
NA	NA	TRBV7-8	TRBJ1-1	TGTGCCAGCAGCATATCGCAGCTTAGCTTGCGATTTAGACCCAAAATACTAGAAGCTTTCTTT	CASSISQLSLRFRPKILEAFF
NA	NA	TRBV7-9	TRBJ2-3	TGTGCCAGCAGTGGGGGGACAGATACGCAGTATTTT	CASSGGTDTQYF
NA	TRBD2	TRBV2	TRBJ2-1	TGTGCCAGCAGACGCATTATTACTAGCGATGAGCAGTTCTTC	CASRRIITSDEQFF
NA	NA	TRBV21-1	TRBJ1-1	TGTGCCAGCAGCAAGAGTGCGGGGGAGAACACTGAAGCTTTCTTT	CASSKSAGENTEAFF
NA	NA	TRBV28	TRBJ1-4	TGTGCCAGCAGTCTACCCCCGGGACAAGAAAAACTGTTTTTT	CASSLPPGQEKLFF
NA	NA	TRBV7-2	TRBJ1-1	TGTGCCAGCAGCTTAGCGGGGAGGGTCCGCACTGAAGCTTTCTTT	CASSLAGRVRTEAFF
many	NA	TRBV7-9	TRBJ2-1	TGTGCCAGCAGCCCCCCCATTAGTGGCAATGAGCAGTTCTTC	CASSPPISGNEQFF
once	TRBD1	TRBV4-3	TRBJ1-4	TGCGCCAGCAGCCAAGATCTTTTGACAGGGCGAGAAAAACTGTTTTTT	CASSQDLLTGREKLFF
few	TRBD2	TRBV3-1/TRBV3-2	TRBJ2-1	TGTGCCAGCAGTTTTACTAGCGGCCTCGCGAGTGAGCAGTTCTTC	CASSFTSGLASEQFF
NA	NA	TRBV7-9	TRBJ2-3	TGTGCCAGCAGCTTAGGAGCTGGAGATACGCAGTATTTT	CASSLGAGDTQYF
NA	TRBD2	TRBV14	TRBJ2-1	TGTGCCAGCAGCCAAGATAGTTGGGTAGCGGGGGCTAAGATTCAGTTCTTC	CASSQDSWVAGAKIQFF
NA	NA	TRBV29-1	TRBJ1-5	TGCAGCGTAGGGGGTGGCAATCAGCCCCAGCATTTT	CSVGGGNQPQHF
once	TRBD2	TRBV4-1	TRBJ2-3	TGCGCCAGCAGCCAAGTTTCGCTAGCGGGGTTCACAGATACGCAGTATTTT	CASSQVSLAGFTDTQYF
NA	NA	TRBV9	TRBJ2-6	TGTGCCAGCAGCGTACCCCCCTCGGGGGCCAACGTCCTGACTTTC	CASSVPPSGANVLTF
few	TRBD2	TRBV27	TRBJ2-4	TGTGCCAGCAGTTTATCTAGCGGGGGGGCCGGGAACATTCAGTACTTC	CASSLSSGGAGNIQYF
NA	TRBD1	TRBV19	TRBJ2-6	TGTGCCAGTAACCGGGACAGCGCTGGGGCCAACGTCCTGACTTTC	CASNRDSAGANVLTF
NA	TRBD1	TRBV28	TRBJ1-4	TGTGCCAGCTGTACAGGGGGCGCCTGGGAAAAACTGTTTTTT	CASCTGGAWEKLFF
NA	NA	TRBV11-3	TRBJ2-2	TGTGCCAGCAGCTTCTCGGGCGGGGAGCTGTTTTTT	CASSFSGGELFF
few	TRBD2	TRBV7-8	TRBJ2-5	TGTGCCAGCACCCTAATGCGGGGCGGGGGGACATCCCAAGAGACCCAGTACTTC	CASTLMRGGGTSQETQYF
NA	TRBD1	TRBV19	TRBJ2-5	TGTGCCAGTAGTATAGTGAGGGGGCTGGAGACCCAGTACTTC	CASSIVRGLETQYF
few	NA	TRBV28	TRBJ1-5	TGTGCCAGCAGACCCGGGACTTTTCTTTATAGCAATCAGCCCCAGCATTTT	CASRPGTFLYSNQPQHF
NA	NA	TRBV6-2/TRBV6-3	TRBJ2-2	TGTGCCAGCAGTTACGGGGGGGCTGGTACCGGGGAGCTGTTTTTT	CASSYGGAGTGELFF
few	NA	TRBV29-1	TRBJ1-5	TGCAGCGTTGAAGTTAACGGTCAGCCCCAGCATTTT	CSVEVNGQPQHF
NA	TRBD2	TRBV5-1	TRBJ2-5	TGCGCCAGCAGCTCTAGCGTGACTAGCGGGGGAAGGTGGGAGACCCAGTACTTC	CASSSSVTSGGRWETQYF
NA	TRBD1	TRBV4-1	TRBJ2-2	TGCGCCAGCTCCCGGACAGGGGAAAACACCGGGGAGCTGTTTTTT	CASSRTGENTGELFF
few	NA	TRBV3-1/TRBV3-2	TRBJ1-1	TGTGCCAGCAGCCACCTTAACACTGAAGCTTTCTTT	CASSHLNTEAFF
NA	NA	TRBV28	TRBJ1-5	TGTGCCAGCACCCGTGGGGGCGGGCAGCCCCAGCATTTT	CASTRGGGQPQHF
NA	NA	TRBV28	TRBJ1-2	TGTGCCAGCACCCAACAGAACTATGGCTACACCTTC	CASTQQNYGYTF
once	TRBD1	TRBV4-1	TRBJ1-5	TGCGCCAGCAGCCAGGGACAGGGCACCAGTCAGCCCCAGCATTTT	CASSQGQGTSQPQHF
once	NA	TRBV18	TRBJ1-1	TGTGCCAGCTCACCAGGCGGGAACACTGAAGCTTTCTTT	CASSPGGNTEAFF
few	NA	TRBV20-1	TRBJ1-1	TGCAGTGCTAGTGACGGGGGGATTATGAACACTGAAGCTTTCTTT	CSASDGGIMNTEAFF
once	TRBD1	TRBV4-1	TRBJ1-5	TGCGCCAGCAGCCAAGAGACAGGGGGGTTTCAGCCCCAGCATTTT	CASSQETGGFQPQHF
once	NA	TRBV5-1	TRBJ2-1	TGCGCCAGCTATCTAGGGGGTATATCAGCTGAGCAGTTCTTC	CASYLGGISAEQFF
NA	NA	TRBV28	TRBJ1-3	TGTGCCAGCAGTCACGCTGGGGGACAAAGCTCTGGAAACACCATATATTTT	CASSHAGGQSSGNTIYF
NA	TRBD1	TRBV7-8	TRBJ1-4	TGTGCCAGCAGCCCATCGGACAGGAAAAATGAAAAACTGTTTTTT	CASSPSDRKNEKLFF
NA	NA	TRBV15	TRBJ1-3	TGTGCCACCAGCACGGACAGTGGAAACACCATATATTTT	CATSTDSGNTIYF
once	TRBD1	TRBV5-1	TRBJ1-1	TGCGCCAGCAGCTTACAGGGGAGCACTGAAGCTTTCTTT	CASSLQGSTEAFF
NA	TRBD1	TRBV4-1	TRBJ2-3	TGCGCCAGCAGCCAAGATACCCGGACAGGGGGAGATACGCAGTATTTT	CASSQDTRTGGDTQYF
NA	TRBD1	TRBV7-8	TRBJ1-1	TGTGCCAGCAGCTTATCAGGGGGTGAGACTGAAGCTTTCTTT	CASSLSGGETEAFF
NA	TRBD1	TRBV7-2	TRBJ2-5	TGTGCCAGCAGCTTAGGGACAGGGTTAGAGACCCAGTACTTC	CASSLGTGLETQYF
NA	NA	TRBV27	TRBJ1-6	TGTGCCAGCAGTTTATTTGTCCCAGGGGTAGGATCACCCCTCCACTTT	CASSLFVPGVGSPLHF
NA	TRBD1	TRBV25-1	TRBJ1-6	TGTGCCAGCAGTTTGACAGGGGGATTTTCACCCCTCCACTTT	CASSLTGGFSPLHF
few	TRBD1	TRBV5-1	TRBJ1-5	TGCGCCAGCAGCTTGCAAGGGGGCGATCAGCCCCAGCATTTT	CASSLQGGDQPQHF
NA	NA	TRBV18	TRBJ1-3	TGTGCCAGCTCAATAGACAGTCCCTCTGGAAACACCATATATTTT	CASSIDSPSGNTIYF